This T cell receptor beta chain was profiled in a study of metastatic and nonmetastatic thyroid tumors. No treatment of any kind had been given to any patient before thyroid surgery. The V gene lost 4 bases and the J gene lost 4 bases, with 20 bases spanning the gap. This CDR3 spans 17 amino acids. The V gene's germline CDR1 is SGHRS and CDR2 YFSETQ. From the PCR reads, TCRdb re-called clones with MiXCR. The sample holds about 32,000 clones; roughly a fifth are singletons and the top ten take roughly 8%. This sequence originates from a female donor with papillary thyroid cancer or a benign thyroid nodule (not recorded which). Some clones in this sample may be carry-over from other donors' samples. What was sequenced was blood. This rearrangement joins TRBV5-1 to TRBJ2-2, with D possibly TRBD1 on 6 matching bases. CDR3 nucleotide sequence: TGCGCCAGCAGCCCACACAGACGGCAGGGGAGCACCGGGGAGCTGTTTTTT. This codes for CASSPHRRQGSTGELFF.